Included here is one TCR beta chain sequence, with context. Assay used: immunoSEQ multiplex PCR; TCRdb lists only in-frame clones, some missing. The sample shows about 1.1 million clones, about 84% of them seen only once. CDR1 is MDHEN, CDR2 SYDVKM, per germline. V was pared by 5 bases and J by 1 base, with 14 bases between. This CDR3 is 16 amino acids long. These data originate in a study of shared clonotypes between healthy human individuals. The rearrangement uses TRBV28 and TRBJ2-2; D is tentatively TRBD1 or TRBD2 (7 bases each). Sequencing was carried out using memory CD4+ T cells from PBMCs. The subset is: CD45RA-negative fraction. The receptor comes from a man aged 18 to 30 in good health. Some clones in this sample may be carry-over from other donors' samples. Here the CDR3 reads CASSPPRGGNTGELFF. CDR3 nucleotides: TGTGCCAGCAGTCCTCCCAGGGGGGGGAACACCGGGGAGCTGTTTTTT.